There are a few counts of the clone carrying this T cell receptor (beta chain). The antigen remains unidentified. This sample was included in a study of T-cell memory formation after mild COVID-19. Overall study findings and caveats: Pre-infection memory held some responding clones, suggesting pre-existing cross-reactive T cells responded.

TCRdb processed the 5' RACE reads anew with MiXCR; each CDR3 protein has one entry. The table records roughly 130,000 distinct CDR3 sequences, approximately 16% of them present only once. The germline CDR1 and CDR2 sequences are SGHTA and FQGNSA. The CDR3 runs 16 residues. V was pared by 2 bases and J by 1 base, with 12 bases between. This chain uses TRBV7-2 with TRBJ2-1; D is unresolved. The source material was PBMCs or a T cell subset sorted from them (not recorded which). This TCR was recovered from an adult woman who had mild COVID-19 (a few samples of this study predate the infection). Cell type and time point are not known. CDR3 sequence: CASSLPGRVSYNEQFF. DNA of the CDR3: TGTGCCAGCAGCTTACCCGGACGGGTATCCTACAATGAGCAGTTCTTC.